Sequencing of this T cell receptor beta chain was carried out in a study of cytomegalovirus exposure and HLA in healthy donors. Findings of the study overall: Immune exposure information comprised only CMV serostatus.

CDR1 SEHNR and CDR2 FQNEAQ come from the germline V gene (reference sequence). The ends were cut back, 0 bases at V and 0 bases at J, with 8 bases in the middle. The CDR3 runs 15 residues. With respect to this clone: Its antigen is currently unknown.

In the PCR, 60 Vbeta and 13 Jbeta primers were used. This table comes from immunoSEQ multiplex PCR, and its TCRdb copy is limited to in-frame clones, with some not included. The sample comprises roughly 130,000 clones, approximately 80% of which are singletons, and about 0.76% rests with the top ten. The sequenced sample consisted of PBMCs. V gene TRBV7-9 combines with J gene TRBJ1-2, with a tentative D call TRBD1 (6 bases). This clonotype originated in a man between 18 and 35 years old in good health and CMV-seronegative. This CDR3 reads CASSLAGGTNYGYTF. DNA of the CDR3: TGTGCCAGCAGCTTAGCAGGGGGTACTAACTATGGCTACACCTTC.